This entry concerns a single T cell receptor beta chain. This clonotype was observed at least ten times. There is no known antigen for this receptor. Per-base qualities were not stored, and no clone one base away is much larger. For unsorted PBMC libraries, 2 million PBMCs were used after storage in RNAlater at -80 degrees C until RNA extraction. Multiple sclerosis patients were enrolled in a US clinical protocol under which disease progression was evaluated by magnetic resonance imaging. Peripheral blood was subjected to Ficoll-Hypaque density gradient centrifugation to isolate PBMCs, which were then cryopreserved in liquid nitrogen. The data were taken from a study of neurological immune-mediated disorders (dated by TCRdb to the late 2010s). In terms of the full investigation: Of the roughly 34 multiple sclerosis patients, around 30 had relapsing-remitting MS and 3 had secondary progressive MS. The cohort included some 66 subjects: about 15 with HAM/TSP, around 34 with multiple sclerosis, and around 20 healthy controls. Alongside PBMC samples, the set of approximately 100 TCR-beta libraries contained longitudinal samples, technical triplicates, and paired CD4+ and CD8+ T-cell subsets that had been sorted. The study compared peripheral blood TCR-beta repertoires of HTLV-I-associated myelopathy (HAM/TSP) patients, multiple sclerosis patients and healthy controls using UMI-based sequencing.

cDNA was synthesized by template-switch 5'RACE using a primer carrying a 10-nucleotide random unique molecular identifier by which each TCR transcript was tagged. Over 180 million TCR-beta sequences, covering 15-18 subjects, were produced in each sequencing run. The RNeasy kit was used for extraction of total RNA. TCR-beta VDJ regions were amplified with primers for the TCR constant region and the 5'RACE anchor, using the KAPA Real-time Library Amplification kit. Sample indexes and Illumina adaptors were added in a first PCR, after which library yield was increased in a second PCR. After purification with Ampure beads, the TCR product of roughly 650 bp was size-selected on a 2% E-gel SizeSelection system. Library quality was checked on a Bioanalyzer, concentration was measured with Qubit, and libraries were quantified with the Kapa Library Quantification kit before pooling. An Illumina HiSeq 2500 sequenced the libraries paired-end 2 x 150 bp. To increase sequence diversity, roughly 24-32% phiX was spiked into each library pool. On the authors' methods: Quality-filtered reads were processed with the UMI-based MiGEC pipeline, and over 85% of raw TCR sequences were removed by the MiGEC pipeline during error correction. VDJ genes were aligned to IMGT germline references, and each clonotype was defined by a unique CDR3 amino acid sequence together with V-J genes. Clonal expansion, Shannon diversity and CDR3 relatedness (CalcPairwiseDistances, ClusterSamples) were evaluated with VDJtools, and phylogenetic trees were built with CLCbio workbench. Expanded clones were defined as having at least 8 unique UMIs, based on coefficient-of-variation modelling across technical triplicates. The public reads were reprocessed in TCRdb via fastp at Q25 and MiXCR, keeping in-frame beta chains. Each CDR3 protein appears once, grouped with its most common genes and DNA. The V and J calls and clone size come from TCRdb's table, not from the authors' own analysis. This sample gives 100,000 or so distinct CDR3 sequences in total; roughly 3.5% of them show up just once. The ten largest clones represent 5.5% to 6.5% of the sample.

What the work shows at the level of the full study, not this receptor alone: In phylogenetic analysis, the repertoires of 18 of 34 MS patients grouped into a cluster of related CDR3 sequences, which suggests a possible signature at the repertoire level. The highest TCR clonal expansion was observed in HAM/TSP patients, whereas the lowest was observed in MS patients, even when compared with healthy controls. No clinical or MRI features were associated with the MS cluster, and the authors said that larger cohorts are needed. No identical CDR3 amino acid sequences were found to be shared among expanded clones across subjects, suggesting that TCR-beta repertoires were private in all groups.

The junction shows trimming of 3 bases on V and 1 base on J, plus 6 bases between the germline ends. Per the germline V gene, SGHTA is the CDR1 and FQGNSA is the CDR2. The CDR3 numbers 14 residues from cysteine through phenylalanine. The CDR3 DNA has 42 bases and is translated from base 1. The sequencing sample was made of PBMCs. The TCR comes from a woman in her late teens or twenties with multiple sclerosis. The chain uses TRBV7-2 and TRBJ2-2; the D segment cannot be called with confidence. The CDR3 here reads CASSFAGNTGELFF. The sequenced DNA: TGTGCCAGCAGCTTTGCCGGGAACACCGGGGAGCTGTTTTTT.